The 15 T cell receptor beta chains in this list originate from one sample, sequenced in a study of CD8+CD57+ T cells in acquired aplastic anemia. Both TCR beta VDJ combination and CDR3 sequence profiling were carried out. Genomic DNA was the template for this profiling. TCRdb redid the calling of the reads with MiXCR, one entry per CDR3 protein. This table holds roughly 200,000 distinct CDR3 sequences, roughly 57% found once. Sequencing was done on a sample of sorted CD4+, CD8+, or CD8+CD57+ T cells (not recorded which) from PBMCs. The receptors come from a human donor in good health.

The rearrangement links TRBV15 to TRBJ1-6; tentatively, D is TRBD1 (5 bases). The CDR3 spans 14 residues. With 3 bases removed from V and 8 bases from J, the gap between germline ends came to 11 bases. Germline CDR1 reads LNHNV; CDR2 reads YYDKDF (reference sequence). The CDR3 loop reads CATSRGRDDSPLHF. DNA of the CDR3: TGTGCCACCAGCAGGGGCAGGGACGATTCACCCCTCCACTTT.

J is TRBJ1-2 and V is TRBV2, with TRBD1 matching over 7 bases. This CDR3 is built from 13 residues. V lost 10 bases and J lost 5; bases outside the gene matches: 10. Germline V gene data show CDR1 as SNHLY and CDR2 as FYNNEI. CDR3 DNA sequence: TGTGCCACCCGGACAGGATTAGAGTATGGCTACACCTTC. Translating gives CATRTGLEYGYTF.

CDR3 DNA: TGTGCCAGCAGCTTAGGACCAGACTTACGACGGCAGTTCTTC. Amino acid sequence: CASSLGPDLRRQFF. The J gene is TRBJ2-1, the V gene TRBV7-6, with no clear D. Between the trimmed V and J ends, which lost 1 base and 12 bases, there was a span of 16 bases. The CDR3 loop spans 14 amino acids. The germline V gene encodes CDR1 SGHVS and CDR2 FNYEAQ.

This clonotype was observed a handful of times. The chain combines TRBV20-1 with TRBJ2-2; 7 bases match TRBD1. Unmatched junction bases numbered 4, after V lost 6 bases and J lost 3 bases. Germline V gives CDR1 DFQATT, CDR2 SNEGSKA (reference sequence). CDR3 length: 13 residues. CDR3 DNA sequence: TGCAGTGCCTCGCAGGGGGACACCGGGGAGCTGTTTTTT. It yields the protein CSASQGDTGELFF.

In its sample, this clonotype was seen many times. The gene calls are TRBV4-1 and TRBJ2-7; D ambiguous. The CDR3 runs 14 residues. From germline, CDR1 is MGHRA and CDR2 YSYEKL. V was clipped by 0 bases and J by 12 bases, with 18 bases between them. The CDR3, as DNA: TGCGCCAGCAGCCAAGATCTTGCCCCTAGTCAGTCGTACTTC. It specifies CASSQDLAPSQSYF.

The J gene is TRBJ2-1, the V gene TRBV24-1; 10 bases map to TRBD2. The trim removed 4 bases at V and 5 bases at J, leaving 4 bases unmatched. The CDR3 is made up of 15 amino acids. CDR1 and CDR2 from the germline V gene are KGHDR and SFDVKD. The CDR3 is CATSESGRENNEQFF. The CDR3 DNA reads TGTGCCACCAGTGAGAGCGGGAGGGAAAACAATGAGCAGTTCTTC.

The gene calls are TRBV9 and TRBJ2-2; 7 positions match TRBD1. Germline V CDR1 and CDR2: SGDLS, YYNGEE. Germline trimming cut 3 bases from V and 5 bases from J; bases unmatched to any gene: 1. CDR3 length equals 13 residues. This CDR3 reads CASSARGTGELFF. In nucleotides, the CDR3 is TGTGCCAGCAGCGCCAGGGGGACCGGGGAGCTGTTTTTT.

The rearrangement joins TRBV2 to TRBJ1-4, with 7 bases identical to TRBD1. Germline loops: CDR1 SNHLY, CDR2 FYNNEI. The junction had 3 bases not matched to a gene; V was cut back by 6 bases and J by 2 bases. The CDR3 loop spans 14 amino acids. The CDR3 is CASSVQGTNEKLFF. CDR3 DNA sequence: TGTGCCAGCAGCGTACAGGGGACTAATGAAAAACTGTTTTTT.

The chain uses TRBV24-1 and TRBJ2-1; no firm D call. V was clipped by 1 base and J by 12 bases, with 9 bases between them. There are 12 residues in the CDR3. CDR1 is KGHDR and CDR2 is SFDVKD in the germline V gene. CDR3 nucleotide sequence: TGTGCCACCAGTGATTTTCCCCGAAGGCAGTTCTTC. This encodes CATSDFPRRQFF.

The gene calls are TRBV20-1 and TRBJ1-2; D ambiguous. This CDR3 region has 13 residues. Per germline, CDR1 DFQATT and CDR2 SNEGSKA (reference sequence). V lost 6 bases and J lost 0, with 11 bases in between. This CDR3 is CSAETASNYGYTF. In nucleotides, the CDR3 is TGCAGTGCCGAGACGGCCTCTAACTATGGCTACACCTTC.

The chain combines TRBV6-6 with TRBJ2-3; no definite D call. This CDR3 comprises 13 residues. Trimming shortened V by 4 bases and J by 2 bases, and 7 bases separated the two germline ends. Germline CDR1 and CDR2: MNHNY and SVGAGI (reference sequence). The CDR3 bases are TGTGCCAGCAGTTTTGGAGTCACAGATACGCAGTATTTT. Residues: CASSFGVTDTQYF.

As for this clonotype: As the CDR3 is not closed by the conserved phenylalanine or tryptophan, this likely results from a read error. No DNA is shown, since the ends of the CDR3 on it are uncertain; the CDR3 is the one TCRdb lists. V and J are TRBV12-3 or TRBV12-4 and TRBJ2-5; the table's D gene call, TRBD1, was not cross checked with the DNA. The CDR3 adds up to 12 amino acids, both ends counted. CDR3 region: CASSLRGDIGSY.

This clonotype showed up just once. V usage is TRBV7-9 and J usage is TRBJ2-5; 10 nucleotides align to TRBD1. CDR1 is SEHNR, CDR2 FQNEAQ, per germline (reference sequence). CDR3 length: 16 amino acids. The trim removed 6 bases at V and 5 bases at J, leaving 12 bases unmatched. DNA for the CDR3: TGTGCCAGCAGTTATAGGTTGGACAGGGGGAAGGAGACCCAGTACTTC. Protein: CASSYRLDRGKETQYF. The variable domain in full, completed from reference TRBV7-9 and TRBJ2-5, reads DTGVSQNPRHKITKRGQNVTFRCDPISEHNRLYWYRQTLGQGPEFLTYFQNEAQLEKSRLLSDRFSAERPKGSFSTLEIQRTEQGDSAMYLCASSYRLDRGKETQYFGPGTRLLVL.

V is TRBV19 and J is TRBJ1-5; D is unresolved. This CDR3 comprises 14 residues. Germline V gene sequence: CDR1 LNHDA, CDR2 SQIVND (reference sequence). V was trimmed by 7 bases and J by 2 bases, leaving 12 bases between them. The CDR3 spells CASKSEGGNQPQHF. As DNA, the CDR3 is TGTGCCAGTAAGAGCGAGGGCGGCAATCAGCCCCAGCATTTT.

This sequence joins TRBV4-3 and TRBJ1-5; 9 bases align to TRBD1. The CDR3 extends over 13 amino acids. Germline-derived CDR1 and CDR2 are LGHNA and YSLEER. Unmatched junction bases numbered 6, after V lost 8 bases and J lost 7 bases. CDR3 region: CASSPDRGQPQHF. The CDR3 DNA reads TGCGCCAGCTCCCCGGACAGGGGCCAGCCCCAGCATTTT.